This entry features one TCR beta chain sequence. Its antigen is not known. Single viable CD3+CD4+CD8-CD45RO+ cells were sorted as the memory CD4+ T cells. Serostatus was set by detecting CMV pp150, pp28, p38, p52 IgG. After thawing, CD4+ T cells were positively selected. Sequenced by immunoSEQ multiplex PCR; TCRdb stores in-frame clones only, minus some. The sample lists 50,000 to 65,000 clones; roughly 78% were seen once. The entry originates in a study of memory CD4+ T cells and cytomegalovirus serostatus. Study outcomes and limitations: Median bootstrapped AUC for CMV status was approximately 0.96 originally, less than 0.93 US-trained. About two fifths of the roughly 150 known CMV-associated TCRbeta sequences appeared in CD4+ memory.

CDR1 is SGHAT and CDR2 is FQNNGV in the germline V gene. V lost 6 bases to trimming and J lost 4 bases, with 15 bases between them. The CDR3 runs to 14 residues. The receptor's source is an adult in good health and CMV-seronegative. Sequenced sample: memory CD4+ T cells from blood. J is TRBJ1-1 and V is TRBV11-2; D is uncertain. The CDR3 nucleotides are TGTGCCAGCAGTACTAATCGTGGCGGCACTGAAGCTTTCTTT. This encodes CASSTNRGGTEAFF.